This T cell receptor (beta chain) was sequenced for a study of tumor and adjacent non-tumor tissue in lung cancer. About the research overall: Aged about 31 to 80 years, patients included more than nine men and several women with stage I to III disease. Whole-study findings and limits: Tumor repertoires had a smaller top 100 clone share than normal lung.

A modified ARM-PCR protocol with three rounds of nested PCR amplified TCRbeta. TCRdb re-called the multiplex PCR reads with MiXCR, one entry per CDR3 protein. The sample shows tens of thousands of distinct CDR3 sequences, 74% of them seen only once. The CDR3 extends over 15 amino acids. Germline V gives CDR1 MNHEY, CDR2 SVGAGI. Of note for this clonotype: Its antigen remains unknown. The junction differs from germline at one of its ends, possibly a read error.

No cell sorting was done before RNA was extracted from the tissue. This non-tumor lung sample came from over 3 cm beyond the tumor edge. This chain connects TRBV6-5 to TRBJ1-1; D perhaps matches TRBD1 (5 bases). This receptor was identified in a woman aged 55-69 years with non-small cell lung cancer. Material for sequencing was distant non-tumor lung tissue. The CDR3 DNA reads TGTGTCAGCAGGGACGACAAGGTACGGAACACTGAAGCTTTCTTT. Its protein product is CVSRDDKVRNTEAFF.